This section outlines one T cell receptor (beta chain) sequence together with its context. The data are from a study of blood T cell repertoires in COVID-19. Overall study: T cells, B-cell-depleted T cells, or PBMCs provided the cDNA or gDNA that served as material.

The CDR3 contains 16 residues. V was pared by 3 bases and J by 0 bases, with 12 bases between. CDR1 is KGHDR and CDR2 is SFDVKD in the germline V gene. Per the original data handling: Amplification of reference gene primers provided the estimated nucleated cell counts. Clones were sequenced by immunoSEQ multiplex PCR, and TCRdb holds only the in-frame ones, with some missing. That table is the source of V, J and clone size, and D and trimming were worked out from the DNA. In the table there are just over 250,000 clones, roughly 86% of which are singletons. This receptor was obtained from a woman aged 45-60 years with acute or convalescent COVID-19. The sample consisted of peripheral blood. The chain joins TRBV24-1 to TRBJ2-3; tentatively, D is TRBD1 (5 bases). CDR3 in DNA: TGTGCCACCAGTGATATTATGGGGCAGAGCACAGATACGCAGTATTTT. It encodes CATSDIMGQSTDTQYF.